The 13 T cell receptor beta chains below were found in one sample sequenced in a study of blood T cell repertoires in COVID-19. Assay used: immunoSEQ multiplex PCR; TCRdb lists only in-frame clones, some missing. Of about 14,000 clones in the sample, around four fifths were seen once. Input material: peripheral blood. The source is a man in his 70s with acute or convalescent COVID-19.

This clone is deemed medium-sized (0.01 to 0.1%). V gene TRBV19 combines with J gene TRBJ2-5; a weak D match, TRBD1 (7 bases). There are 14 residues in the CDR3. The V and J ends lost 3 bases and 4 bases respectively, with 12 bases between them. Germline loops: CDR1 LNHDA, CDR2 SQIVND (reference sequence). The CDR3 nucleotides read TGTGCCAGTAGTATGCAGGGGGAGGTAGAGACCCAGTACTTC. Translating gives CASSMQGEVETQYF.

The rearrangement links TRBV7-2 to TRBJ2-1; the D gene is possibly TRBD2 (5 bases). Trimming removed 0 bases at V and 3 bases at J, with 9 bases between. Germline V gene lookup returns CDR1 SGHTA and CDR2 FQGNSA. This CDR3 is built from 15 residues. The CDR3 DNA reads as TGTGCCAGCAGCTTAGCGAGCGGAGTCTACAATGAGCAGTTCTTC. Its protein product is CASSLASGVYNEQFF.

The CDR3 loop reads CASSFGVLDTQYF. The CDR3 DNA reads as TGTGCCAGCAGTTTCGGGGTCCTAGATACGCAGTATTTT. This rearrangement joins TRBV27 to TRBJ2-3; possibly TRBD2 for D (5 bases). CDR1 and CDR2 from the germline V gene are MNHEY and SMNVEV (reference sequence). CDR3 size: 13 residues. V was trimmed by 3 bases and J by 5 bases, leaving 9 bases between them.

This clone was picked up a small number of times. V usage is TRBV30 and J usage is TRBJ1-2; D might be TRBD1 (5 bases). The germline V and J ends were trimmed by 2 bases and 6 bases, with 16 bases remaining between them. The CDR3 runs 14 residues. Germline loops: CDR1 GTSNPN, CDR2 SVGIG (reference sequence). The CDR3 coding sequence is TGTGCCTGGAGTCCGCTCGCCGTGGGGCATGGCTACACCTTC. Translated: CAWSPLAVGHGYTF. The complete variable domain, with remaining parts taken from reference TRBV30 and TRBJ1-2, reads SQTIHQWPATLVQPVGSPLSLECTVEGTSNPNLYWYRQAAGRGLQLLFYSVGIGQISSEVPQNLSASRPQDRQFILSSKKLLLSDSGFYLCAWSPLAVGHGYTFGSGTRLTVV.

The chain recombines TRBV4-3 with TRBJ1-3; D is unresolved. The V and J ends lost 0 bases and 0 bases respectively, with 6 bases between them. The CDR3 runs 15 residues. Looked up from germline, CDR1 is LGHNA and CDR2 is YSLEER. CDR3 nucleotides: TGCGCCAGCAGCCAAGATCTAAGCTCTGGAAACACCATATATTTT. This codes for CASSQDLSSGNTIYF.

This clone was found a few times. The chain combines TRBV9 with TRBJ2-1; D uncertain. The CDR3 spans 15 residues. Trimming cost V 0 bases and J 6 bases, with 13 bases left between them. Germline V lookup: CDR1 SGDLS, CDR2 YYNGEE. The CDR3 DNA follows: TGTGCCAGCAGCGTAGGTCTCCTCCCCTCCAATGAGCAGTTCTTC. Protein product: CASSVGLLPSNEQFF.

CDR3 nucleotide sequence: TGTGCCAGCCTCAGGGGATCAGGCACAGATACGCAGTATTTT. As protein: CASLRGSGTDTQYF. This chain links TRBV6-6 with TRBJ2-3; TRBD1 might be the D (6 bases). The CDR3 runs 14 residues. The germline CDR1 and CDR2 sequences are MNHNY and SVGAGI (reference sequence). V was clipped by 8 bases and J by 1 base, with 13 bases between them.

The rearrangement uses TRBV23-1 and TRBJ2-7, with a possible D match to TRBD2 (5 bases). TRBV23-1 has ORF status, its function being uncertain. The CDR3 extends over 14 amino acids. Trimming removed 0 bases from V and 3 bases from J, with 9 bases in between. The CDR3: CASSQSTGNYEQYF. DNA of the CDR3: TGCGCCAGCAGTCAATCGACGGGGAACTACGAGCAGTACTTC.

The J gene is TRBJ2-5, the V gene TRBV5-4; 7 nucleotides align to TRBD1. The V and J ends lost 4 bases and 0 bases, in that order; junction bases with no gene match: 6. Germline assignment: CDR1 SGHNT and CDR2 YYREEE (reference sequence). This CDR3 comprises 15 residues. For the CDR3, the DNA is TGTGCCAGCAGCCCAAGACAGGGATACCAAGAGACCCAGTACTTC. It encodes CASSPRQGYQETQYF.

The chain joins TRBV19 to TRBJ1-4; 8 nucleotides align to TRBD1. Germline V gives CDR1 LNHDA, CDR2 SQIVND (reference sequence). The CDR3 is made up of 16 amino acids. J lost 6 bases, V lost 7 bases, and 13 bases had no gene match. CDR3 bases: TGTGCCAGTAAGGGGACAGGCGGGGAAGGTCATGAAAAACTGTTTTTT. Translated: CASKGTGGEGHEKLFF.

J is TRBJ1-1 and V is TRBV18; 8 bases line up with TRBD1. Germline CDR1 reads KGHSH; CDR2 reads LQKENI. J gave up 4 bases and V 0 bases, and 4 bases lay outside the gene matches. The CDR3 is 15 amino acids. The CDR3 is CASSPPTGDGTEAFF. In DNA form, the CDR3 reads TGTGCCAGCTCACCACCGACAGGGGATGGCACTGAAGCTTTCTTT.

This sequence joins TRBV9 and TRBJ2-3, with no clear D. The ends were cut back, 4 bases at V and 0 bases at J, with 6 bases in the middle. Per the germline V gene, CDR1 is SGDLS and CDR2 is YYNGEE. There are 13 residues in the CDR3. The CDR3 coding sequence is TGTGCCAGCAGCCCCCTGAGCACAGATACGCAGTATTTT. This encodes CASSPLSTDTQYF.

A single count supports this clone. The chain has TRBV7-2 and TRBJ2-5; the D is unclear. CDR1 is SGHTA and CDR2 is FQGNSA in the germline V gene. Trimming left V 5 bases short and J 5 bases short, with 6 bases between. This CDR3 is built from 11 residues. CDR3 bases: TGTGCCAGCAGCCAGTGGGAGACCCAGTACTTC. Amino acid sequence: CASSQWETQYF.